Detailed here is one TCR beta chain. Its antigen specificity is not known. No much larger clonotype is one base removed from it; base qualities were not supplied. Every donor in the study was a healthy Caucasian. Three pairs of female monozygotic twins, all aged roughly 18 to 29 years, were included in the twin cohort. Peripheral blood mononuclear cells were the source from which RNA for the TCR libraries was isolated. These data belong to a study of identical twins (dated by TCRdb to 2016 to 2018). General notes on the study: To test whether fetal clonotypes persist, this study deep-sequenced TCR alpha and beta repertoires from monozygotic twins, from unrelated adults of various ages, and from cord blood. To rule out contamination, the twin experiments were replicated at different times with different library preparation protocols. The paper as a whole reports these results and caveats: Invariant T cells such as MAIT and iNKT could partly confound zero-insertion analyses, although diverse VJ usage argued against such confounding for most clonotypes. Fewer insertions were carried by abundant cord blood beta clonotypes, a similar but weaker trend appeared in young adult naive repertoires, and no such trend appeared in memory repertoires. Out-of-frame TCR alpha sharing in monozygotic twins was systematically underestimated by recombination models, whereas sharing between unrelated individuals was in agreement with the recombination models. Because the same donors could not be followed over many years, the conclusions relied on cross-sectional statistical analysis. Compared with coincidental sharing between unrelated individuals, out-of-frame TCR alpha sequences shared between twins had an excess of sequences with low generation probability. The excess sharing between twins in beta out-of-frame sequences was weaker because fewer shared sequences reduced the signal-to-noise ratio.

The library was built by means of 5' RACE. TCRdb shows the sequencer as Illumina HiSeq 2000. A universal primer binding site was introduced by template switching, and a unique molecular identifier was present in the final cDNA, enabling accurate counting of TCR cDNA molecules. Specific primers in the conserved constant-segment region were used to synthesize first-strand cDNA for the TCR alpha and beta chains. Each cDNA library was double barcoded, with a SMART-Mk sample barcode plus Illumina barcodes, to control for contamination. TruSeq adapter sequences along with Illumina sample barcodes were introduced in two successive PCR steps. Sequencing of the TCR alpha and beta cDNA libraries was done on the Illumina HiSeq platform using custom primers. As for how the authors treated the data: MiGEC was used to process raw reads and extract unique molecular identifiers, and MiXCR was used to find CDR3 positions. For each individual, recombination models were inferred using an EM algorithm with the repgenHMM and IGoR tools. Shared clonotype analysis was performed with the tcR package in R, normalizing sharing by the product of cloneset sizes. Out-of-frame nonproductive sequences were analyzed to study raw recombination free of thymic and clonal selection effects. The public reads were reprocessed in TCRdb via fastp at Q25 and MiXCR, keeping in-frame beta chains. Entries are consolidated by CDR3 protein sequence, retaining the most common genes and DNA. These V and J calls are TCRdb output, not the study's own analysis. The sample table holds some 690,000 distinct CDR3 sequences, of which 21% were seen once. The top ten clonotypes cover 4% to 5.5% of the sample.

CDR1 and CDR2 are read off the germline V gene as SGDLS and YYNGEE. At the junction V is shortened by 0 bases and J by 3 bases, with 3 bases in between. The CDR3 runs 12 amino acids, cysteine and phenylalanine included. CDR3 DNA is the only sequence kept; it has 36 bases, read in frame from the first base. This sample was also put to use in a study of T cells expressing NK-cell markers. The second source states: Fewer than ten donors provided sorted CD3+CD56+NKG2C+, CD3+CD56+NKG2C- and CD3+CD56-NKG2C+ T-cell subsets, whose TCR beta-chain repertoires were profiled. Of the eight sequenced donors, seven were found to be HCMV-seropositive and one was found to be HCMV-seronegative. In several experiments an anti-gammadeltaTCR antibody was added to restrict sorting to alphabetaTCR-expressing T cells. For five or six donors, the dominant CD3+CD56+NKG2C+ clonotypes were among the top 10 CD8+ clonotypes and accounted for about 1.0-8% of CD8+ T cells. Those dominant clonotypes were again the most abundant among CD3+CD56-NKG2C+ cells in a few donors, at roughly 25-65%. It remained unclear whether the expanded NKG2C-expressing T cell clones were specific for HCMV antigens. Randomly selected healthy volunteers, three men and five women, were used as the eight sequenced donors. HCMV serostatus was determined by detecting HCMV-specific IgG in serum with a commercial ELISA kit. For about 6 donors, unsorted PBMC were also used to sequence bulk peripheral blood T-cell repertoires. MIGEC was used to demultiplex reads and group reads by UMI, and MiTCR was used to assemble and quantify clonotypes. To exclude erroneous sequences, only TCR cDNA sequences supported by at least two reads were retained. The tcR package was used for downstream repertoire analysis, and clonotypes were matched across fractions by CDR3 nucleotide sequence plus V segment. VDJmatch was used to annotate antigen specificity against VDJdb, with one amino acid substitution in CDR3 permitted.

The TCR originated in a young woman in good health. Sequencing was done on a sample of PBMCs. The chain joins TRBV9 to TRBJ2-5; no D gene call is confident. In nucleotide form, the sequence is TGTGCCAGCAGCGTAGCGGAAGAGACCCAGTACTTC. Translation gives CASSVAEETQYF. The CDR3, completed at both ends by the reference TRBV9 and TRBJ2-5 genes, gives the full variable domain DSGVTQTPKHLITATGQRVTLRCSPRSGDLSVYWYQQSLDQGLQFLIQYYNGEERAKGNILERFSAQQFPDLHSELNLSSLELGDSALYFCASSVAEETQYFGPGTRLLVL.